These 2 T cell receptor beta chains were all obtained from the same sample, sequenced in a study of T cell repertoires in cytomegalovirus infection. These receptors' antigens are unknown. MiXCR, applied by TCRdb to the reads, yields one record per CDR3 protein. The repertoire includes 380,000 or so distinct CDR3 sequences, about 35% of them detected once, and approximately 12% sits in the top ten. Sequencing was performed on cultured PBMCs, taken from culture after CMV antigen stimulation. Receptors were obtained from a human donor in good health (CMV status not recorded). Some clones in this sample may be carry-over from other donors' samples.

This clonotype was seen a few times. This sequence joins TRBV28 and TRBJ1-1; perhaps TRBD1 as D (5 bases). Germline V gene sequence: CDR1 MDHEN, CDR2 SYDVKM. CDR3 length equals 14 residues. V was pared by 7 bases and J by 11 bases, with 23 bases between. DNA of the CDR3: TGTGCCAGCATCCCAGGACAATCCCCCGTCTGGGCTTTCTTT. Translated: CASIPGQSPVWAFF.

This clonotype was counted a few times. This chain links TRBV27 with TRBJ1-3; TRBD1 is a possible D gene (5 bases). CDR3 length equals 13 residues. V lost 4 bases and J 2 bases, leaving 6 bases between the germline ends. CDR1 is MNHEY and CDR2 is SMNVEV in the germline V gene (reference sequence). The CDR3 here is CASSSGPGNTIYF. The CDR3 nucleotides read TGTGCCAGCAGTTCGGGGCCTGGAAACACCATATATTTT.